Detailed here is one T cell receptor (beta chain). Assay: immunoSEQ multiplex PCR; the TCRdb copy retains only in-frame clones and omits some. The sample contains 200,000 or so clones, over 80% of which appear only once. This entry is derived from a study of T cell responses to AZD1222 COVID-19 vaccine. The germline V and J ends were trimmed by 3 bases and 4 bases, with 10 bases remaining between them. Germline assignment: CDR1 SGHVS and CDR2 FNYEAQ. This CDR3 region has 13 residues. This TCR was sampled from an adult in good health. The J gene is TRBJ2-7, the V gene TRBV7-6; TRBD1 is a possible D gene (6 bases). The sequenced sample was peripheral blood, obtained on day 0 of AZD1222 vaccination. The CDR3: CASSFAGEYEQYF. CDR3 nucleotides: TGTGCCAGCAGCTTCGCAGGGGAATACGAGCAGTACTTC.